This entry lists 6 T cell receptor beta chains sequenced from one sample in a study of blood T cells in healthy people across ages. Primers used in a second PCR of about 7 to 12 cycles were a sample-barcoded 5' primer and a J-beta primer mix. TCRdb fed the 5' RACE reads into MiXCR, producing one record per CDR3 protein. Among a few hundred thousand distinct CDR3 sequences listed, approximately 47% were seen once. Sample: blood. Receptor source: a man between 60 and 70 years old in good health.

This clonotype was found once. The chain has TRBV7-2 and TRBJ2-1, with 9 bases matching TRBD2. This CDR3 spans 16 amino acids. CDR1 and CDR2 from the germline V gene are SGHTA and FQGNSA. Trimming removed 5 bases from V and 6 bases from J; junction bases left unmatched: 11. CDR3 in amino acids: CASSPPGTSRSNEQFF. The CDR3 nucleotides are TGTGCCAGCAGCCCACCGGGGACTAGCAGAAGCAATGAGCAGTTCTTC.

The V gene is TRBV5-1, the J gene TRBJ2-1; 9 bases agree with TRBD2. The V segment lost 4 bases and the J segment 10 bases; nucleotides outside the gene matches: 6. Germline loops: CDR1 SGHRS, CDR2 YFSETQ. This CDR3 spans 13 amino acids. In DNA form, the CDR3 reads TGCGCCAGCAGCCAGGGACTAGCTAACGAGCAGTTCTTC. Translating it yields CASSQGLANEQFF. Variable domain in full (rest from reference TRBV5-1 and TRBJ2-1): KAGVTQTPRYLIKTRGQQVTLSCSPISGHRSVSWYQQTPGQGLQFLFEYFSETQRNKGNFPGRFSGRQFSNSRSEMNVSTLELGDSALYLCASSQGLANEQFFGPGTRLTVL.

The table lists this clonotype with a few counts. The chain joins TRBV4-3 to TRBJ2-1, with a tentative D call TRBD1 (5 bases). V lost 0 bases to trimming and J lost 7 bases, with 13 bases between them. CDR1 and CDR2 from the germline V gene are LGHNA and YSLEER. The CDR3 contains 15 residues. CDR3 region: CASSQDGNRMNEQFF. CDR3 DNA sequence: TGCGCCAGCAGCCAAGATGGGAACAGGATGAATGAGCAGTTCTTC.

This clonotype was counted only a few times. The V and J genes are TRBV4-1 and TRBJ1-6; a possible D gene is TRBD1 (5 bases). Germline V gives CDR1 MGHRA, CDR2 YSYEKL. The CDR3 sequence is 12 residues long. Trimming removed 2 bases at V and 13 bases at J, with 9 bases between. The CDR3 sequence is CASSQSDTPLHF. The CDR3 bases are TGCGCCAGCAGCCAATCGGACACCCCCCTCCACTTT.

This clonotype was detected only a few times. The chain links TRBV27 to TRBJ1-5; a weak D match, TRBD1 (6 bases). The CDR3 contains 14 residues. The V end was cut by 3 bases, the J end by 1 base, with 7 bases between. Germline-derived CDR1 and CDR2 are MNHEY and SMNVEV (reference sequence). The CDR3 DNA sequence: TGTGCCAGCAGTTTTGACAGGAGCAATCAGCCCCAGCATTTT. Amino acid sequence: CASSFDRSNQPQHF.

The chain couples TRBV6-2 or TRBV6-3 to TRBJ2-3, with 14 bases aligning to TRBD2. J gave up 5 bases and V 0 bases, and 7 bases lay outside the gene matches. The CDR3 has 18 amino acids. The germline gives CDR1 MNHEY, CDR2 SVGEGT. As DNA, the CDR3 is TGTGCCAGCAGTTACTCCGGGACTAGCGGGAGTTGGGAAGATACGCAGTATTTT. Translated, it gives CASSYSGTSGSWEDTQYF.